The T cell receptor (beta chain) under discussion was sequenced for a study of T cells in Graves' hyperthyroidism and ophthalmopathy. Amplified TCR beta CDR3 regions derived from RNA transcripts. Initially, a first-round RT-PCR of the TCR CDR3 employed the HTBI primer set. TCRdb re-derived calls from the multiplex PCR reads in MiXCR, one entry per CDR3 protein. This table has 450,000 to 600,000 distinct CDR3 sequences, about 15% appearing once. Overall study results and limits: Median prediction lead before ophthalmopathy onset was 5 to 7 months with the model.

Any patient presenting with uncontrolled infection, other autoimmune disease, pregnancy or lactation was left out. Clinical symptoms, serum thyroxine and TRAb, thyroid ultrasound and orbital computed tomography together formed the diagnostic basis. Turning to this clonotype: Its antigen remains unknown.

This TCR derives from a woman in her forties with Graves' hyperthyroidism. Sequencing used blood.

CDR3 sequence (DNA): TGTGCCAGCAGTTTATCTGGGGGTCAGCCTTCTAACTATGGCTACACCTTC. This gives the protein CASSLSGGQPSNYGYTF. The chain carries TRBV27 and TRBJ1-2; D might be TRBD1 (5 bases). V lost 0 bases to trimming and J lost 0 bases, with 14 bases between them. Looked up from germline, CDR1 is MNHEY and CDR2 is SMNVEV (reference sequence). The CDR3 has 17 residues.